Presented here are 15 T cell receptor beta chains from one specimen sequenced in a study of blood T cell repertoires in COVID-19. Profiling relied on immunoSEQ multiplex PCR, and the TCRdb table lists in-frame clones only, not all of them. The sample contains some 200,000 clones, about 87% of which appear only once. The specimen sequenced was PBMCs or T cells enriched from blood (not recorded which). The source is a woman in her twenties or thirties who had recovered from COVID-19.

The chain joins TRBV5-1 to TRBJ1-4; 7 bases match TRBD1. V shed 5 bases and J 8 bases; nucleotides not matched to a gene: 6. CDR3 size: 13 residues. Per germline, CDR1 SGHRS and CDR2 YFSETQ. The CDR3 DNA reads as TGCGCCAGCAGGGAACAGGGGCGAGAAAAACTGTTTTTT. Translated: CASREQGREKLFF.

This chain uses TRBV5-5 with TRBJ1-1, with no clear D. CDR1 is SGHKS and CDR2 is YYEKEE in the germline V gene (reference sequence). The V gene lost 4 bases and the J gene lost 1 base, with 11 bases spanning the gap. The CDR3 totals 14 residues. The CDR3 sequence: CASSASQQNTEAFF. In DNA, the CDR3 is TGTGCCAGCAGCGCCTCACAACAGAACACTGAAGCTTTCTTT.

This clone was found a few times. The chain recombines TRBV6-6 with TRBJ1-2; D may be TRBD1 (5 bases). CDR3 length: 14 residues. Germline CDR1 reads MNHNY; CDR2 reads SVGAGI (reference sequence). With 8 bases removed from V and 5 bases from J, the gap between germline ends came to 18 bases. DNA for the CDR3: TGTGCCAGCTCCTACGGGGGAGGGAGTTATGGCTACACCTTC. This translates into CASSYGGGSYGYTF.

This clone was counted between two and nine times. The chain joins TRBV5-1 to TRBJ1-1; D might be TRBD1 (6 bases). V was shortened by 4 bases and J by 0 bases, with 16 bases between the two germline ends. The CDR3 covers 16 residues. Germline lookup yields CDR1 SGHRS and CDR2 YFSETQ. The CDR3 DNA is TGCGCCAGCAGCCCTACCATGACAGGTTTGAACACTGAAGCTTTCTTT. It yields the protein CASSPTMTGLNTEAFF. The full variable domain, its missing parts supplied by reference TRBV5-1 and TRBJ1-1, is KAGVTQTPRYLIKTRGQQVTLSCSPISGHRSVSWYQQTPGQGLQFLFEYFSETQRNKGNFPGRFSGRQFSNSRSEMNVSTLELGDSALYLCASSPTMTGLNTEAFFGQGTRLTVV.

This rearrangement joins TRBV19 to TRBJ1-5, with D possibly being TRBD1 (5 bases). The germline V gene encodes CDR1 LNHDA and CDR2 SQIVND (reference sequence). The V gene lost 5 bases and the J gene lost 6 bases, with 17 bases spanning the gap. The CDR3 runs 15 residues. CDR3 sequence reads: CASSFGAFGSQPQHF. In nucleotides, the CDR3 is TGTGCCAGTAGTTTCGGGGCCTTCGGGAGTCAGCCCCAGCATTTT.

This chain connects TRBV6-2 or TRBV6-3 to TRBJ2-5; tentatively, D is TRBD2 (5 bases). In germline, CDR1 is MNHEY, CDR2 SVGEGT. V was cut by 0 bases and J by 3 bases, with 17 bases left in between. The CDR3 extends over 17 amino acids. The CDR3 sequence: CASSYSKAGLVEETQYF. CDR3 sequence (DNA): TGTGCCAGCAGTTACTCGAAGGCGGGCCTAGTAGAAGAGACCCAGTACTTC.

The chain employs TRBV5-1 and TRBJ2-3; 11 bases are a match to TRBD2. Trimming took 2 bases from V and 5 from J; bases not matched to a gene: 10. The V gene's germline CDR1 is SGHRS and CDR2 YFSETQ. The CDR3 loop spans 17 amino acids. CDR3 sequence reads: CASSLSASGGPGDTQYF. For the CDR3, the DNA is TGCGCCAGCAGCTTATCGGCTAGCGGGGGGCCGGGAGATACGCAGTATTTT.

The rearrangement links TRBV9 to TRBJ2-3; 10 bases fit TRBD2. Germline loops: CDR1 SGDLS, CDR2 YYNGEE. The CDR3 consists of 15 residues. Trimming cost V 0 bases and J 5 bases; bases outside gene matches: 3. This chain's CDR3 is CASSVASGGGDTQYF. The CDR3 DNA reads TGTGCCAGCAGCGTAGCTAGCGGGGGTGGAGATACGCAGTATTTT.

The chain is built from TRBV12-5 and TRBJ1-2; no clear D gene. V lost 1 base and J 3 bases, leaving 9 bases between the germline ends. Germline-derived CDR1 and CDR2 are LGHNT and FRNRAP. This CDR3 spans 14 amino acids. The CDR3, as DNA: TGTGCTAGTGGTTTGGGGACTCCCTACTATGGCTACACCTTC. This sequence encodes CASGLGTPYYGYTF.

J is TRBJ1-3 and V is TRBV7-9; no clear D gene. The CDR3 is 15 residues long. Looked up from germline, CDR1 is SEHNR and CDR2 is FQNEAQ (reference sequence). Trimming shortened V by 1 base and J by 0 bases, and 7 bases separated the two germline ends. The CDR3 loop is CASSLVSLSGNTIYF. In DNA form, the CDR3 reads TGTGCCAGCAGCTTAGTGAGTCTCTCTGGAAACACCATATATTTT.

A word on this clone: The sample holds other DNA sequences that translate to the same CDR3. The genes are TRBV24-1 and TRBJ1-5; D remains unclear. The V gene lost 5 bases and the J gene lost 2 bases, with 6 bases spanning the gap. Germline lookup yields CDR1 KGHDR and CDR2 SFDVKD. This CDR3 comprises 13 residues. CDR3 amino acids: CATSGSGNQPQHF. In DNA, the CDR3 is TGTGCCACCAGTGGTTCGGGCAATCAGCCCCAGCATTTT.

CDR3 coding DNA: TGTGCCAGCAGTTACCTGACGGGACAGGGTATCAATGAGCAGTTCTTC. Translating gives CASSYLTGQGINEQFF. The chain links TRBV6-2 or TRBV6-3 to TRBJ2-1; 9 positions match TRBD1. The CDR3 runs 16 residues. The trim removed 2 bases at V and 6 bases at J, leaving 8 bases unmatched. The germline V gene encodes CDR1 MNHEY and CDR2 SVGEGT.

The V call is TRBV5-4, the J call TRBJ1-2, with a tentative D call TRBD1 (6 bases). Germline CDR1 is SGHNT and CDR2 is YYREEE (reference sequence). The CDR3 contains 14 residues. V was pared by 2 bases and J by 8 bases, with 16 bases between. CDR3 residues: CASSFSRGARGYTF. CDR3 sequence (DNA): TGTGCCAGCAGCTTTTCCAGGGGCGCACGAGGCTACACCTTC. The variable domain in full, with the rest retrieved from reference TRBV5-4 and TRBJ1-2, is ETGVTQSPTHLIKTRGQQVTLRCSSQSGHNTVSWYQQALGQGPQFIFQYYREEENGRGNFPPRFSGLQFPNYSSELNVNALELDDSALYLCASSFSRGARGYTFGSGTRLTVV.

The chain links TRBV7-2 to TRBJ1-1; no definite D call. V shed 1 base and J shed 5 bases, with 14 bases lying between them. Per the germline V gene, CDR1 is SGHTA and CDR2 is FQGNSA. The CDR3 covers 15 residues. Here the CDR3 reads CASSLDRGGGTEAFF. In nucleotides, the CDR3 is TGTGCCAGCAGCTTAGACCGGGGAGGAGGAACTGAAGCTTTCTTT.

The chain uses TRBV19 and TRBJ2-2; 9 bases are shared with TRBD1. This CDR3 is 15 amino acids long. V dropped 4 bases and J dropped 4; count of bases not matched to a gene: 4. The germline gives CDR1 LNHDA, CDR2 SQIVND (reference sequence). The CDR3 nucleotides read TGTGCCAGTAGTAGACAGGGGGGAGTCACCGGGGAGCTGTTTTTT. Its translation: CASSRQGGVTGELFF.